This T cell receptor beta chain was found in a study of blood T cell repertoires in COVID-19. Study-wide context: COVID-19 samples from acute and convalescent phases originated in the United States, Italy and Spain.

The CDR3 totals 15 residues. CDR1 and CDR2 from the germline V gene are MNHEY and SVGAGI. V was pared by 5 bases and J by 2 bases, with 15 bases between. As handled by the study authors: Estimates of nucleated cell counts were drawn from the amplification of reference gene primers. Repertoires were generated with immunoSEQ multiplex PCR, while TCRdb's copy carries only in-frame clones and drops some. D and trimming come from the DNA, and the V and J calls and clone size come from that table. The sample consists of about 280,000 clones, more than 80% of them appearing once. Specimen: peripheral blood. This receptor was obtained from a woman in her twenties or thirties with active or convalescent COVID-19. This sequence joins TRBV6-5 and TRBJ2-5; possible D gene TRBD1, 6 bases. The chain's CDR3 is CASSHNLGQQETQYF. The CDR3 region has the DNA TGTGCCAGCAGTCATAACTTAGGACAGCAAGAGACCCAGTACTTC.